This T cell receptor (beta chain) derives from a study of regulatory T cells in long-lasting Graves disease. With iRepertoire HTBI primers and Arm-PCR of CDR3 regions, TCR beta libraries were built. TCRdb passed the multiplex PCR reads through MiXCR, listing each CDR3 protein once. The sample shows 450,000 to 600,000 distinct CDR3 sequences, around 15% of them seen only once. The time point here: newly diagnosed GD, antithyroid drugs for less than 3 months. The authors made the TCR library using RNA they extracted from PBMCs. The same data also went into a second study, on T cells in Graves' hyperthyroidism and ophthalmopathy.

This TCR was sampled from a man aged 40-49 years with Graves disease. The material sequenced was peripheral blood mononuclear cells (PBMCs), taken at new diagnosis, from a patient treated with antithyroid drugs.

The CDR3 DNA sequence: TGTGCCAGCAGCCAAGATTGGCACACCGGGGAGCTGTTTTTT. Its translation is CASSQDWHTGELFF. The chain joins TRBV4-2 to TRBJ2-2; D not resolved. CDR1 LGHNA and CDR2 YNFKEQ come from the germline V gene. V was shortened by 0 bases and J by 3 bases, with 5 bases between the two germline ends. This CDR3 is 14 amino acids long.